One and the same sample provided the 5 T cell receptor beta chains below, sequenced in a study of shared clonotypes between healthy human individuals. Profiled with immunoSEQ multiplex PCR; TCRdb holds only in-frame clones, not every one. In the table there are 600,000 to 750,000 clones, roughly 91% of which are singletons. Sample: memory CD8+ T cells from PBMCs. Noted subset: CD45RO+ cells pooled with CCR7-negative TemRA cells. These receptors were taken from a man aged 18 to 29 in good health. Some clones in this sample may be carry-over from other donors' samples.

A single count supports this clone. J is TRBJ2-1 and V is TRBV6-5; D is undetermined. The CDR3 is made up of 13 amino acids. CDR1 is MNHEY, CDR2 SVGAGI, per germline. The V end was cut by 5 bases, the J end by 7 bases, with 12 bases between. The CDR3 reads CASSDKVWNEQFF. The CDR3 DNA sequence: TGTGCCAGCAGTGACAAGGTTTGGAATGAGCAGTTCTTC.

This rearrangement joins TRBV4-1 to TRBJ2-7, with TRBD2 matching 8 bases. V shed 2 bases and J 1 base; nucleotides not matched to a gene: 4. Germline CDR1 and CDR2: MGHRA and YSYEKL. The CDR3 spans 15 residues. CDR3 in amino acids: CASSQISGASYEQYF. In DNA, the CDR3 is TGCGCCAGCAGCCAAATTAGCGGGGCTTCCTACGAGCAGTACTTC.

This clone has just a few counts. The identical CDR3 is also encoded by other nucleotide sequences in the sample. This sequence joins TRBV27 and TRBJ2-7; D might be TRBD2 (6 bases). With 0 bases removed from V and 0 bases from J, the gap between germline ends came to 6 bases. Germline assignment: CDR1 MNHEY and CDR2 SMNVEV (reference sequence). The CDR3 length is 14 residues. CDR3 residues: CASSLSSGSYEQYF. In DNA form, the CDR3 reads TGTGCCAGCAGTTTATCTAGCGGCTCCTACGAGCAGTACTTC.

This chain joins TRBV7-2 and TRBJ2-7, with TRBD2 matching 10 bases. J gave up 3 bases and V 5 bases, and 10 bases lay outside the gene matches. In germline, CDR1 is SGHTA, CDR2 FQGNSA. The CDR3 loop spans 16 amino acids. The CDR3 DNA follows: TGTGCCAGCAGCCCCTTCGGGCTAGCGGGAGACTACGAGCAGTACTTC. Protein product: CASSPFGLAGDYEQYF.

The chain links TRBV4-1 to TRBJ2-7; D not resolved. This CDR3 comprises 15 residues. Per the germline V gene, CDR1 is MGHRA and CDR2 is YSYEKL. The V end lost 0 bases, the J end lost 0 bases, and 9 bases lay between the germline ends. CDR3: CASSQDTWASYEQYF. Written as DNA, the CDR3 is TGCGCCAGCAGCCAAGACACCTGGGCCTCCTACGAGCAGTACTTC.